A single sample is the source of the 24 T cell receptor beta chains below, sequenced in a study of shared clonotypes between healthy human individuals. Libraries were prepared by immunoSEQ multiplex PCR; TCRdb keeps only in-frame clonotypes and omits some of them. The table includes about 2.3 million clones, just under 95% detected once. Sequenced: naive CD4+ T cells from PBMCs. As to subset: CD45RA+ positively selected. The receptors come from a man younger than 35 in good health. Some clones in this sample may be carry-over from other donors' samples.

J is TRBJ1-1 and V is TRBV5-4, with 9 nucleotides matching TRBD1. Germline values: CDR1 SGHNT, CDR2 YYREEE (reference sequence). This CDR3 spans 16 amino acids. V lost 2 bases and J lost 4; bases outside the gene matches: 9. The chain's CDR3 is CASSLDRIQGATEAFF. In nucleotides, the CDR3 is TGTGCCAGCAGCTTAGACCGGATACAGGGGGCCACTGAAGCTTTCTTT.

The chain has TRBV18 and TRBJ2-3, with D tentatively TRBD1 or TRBD2 (5 bases each). V dropped 3 bases and J dropped 2 bases, with 9 bases sitting between them. CDR3 size: 14 residues. Germline V gene sequence: CDR1 KGHSH, CDR2 LQKENI. The CDR3 DNA is TGTGCCAGCTCACCCTCGGGGCCCACAGATACGCAGTATTTT. The encoded protein is CASSPSGPTDTQYF.

The chain recombines TRBV30 with TRBJ2-5; D is possibly TRBD1 (5 bases). Trimming removed 0 bases at V and 5 bases at J, with 10 bases between. Germline values: CDR1 GTSNPN, CDR2 SVGIG (reference sequence). The CDR3 runs 13 residues. The CDR3 DNA sequence: TGTGCCTGGAGTGTACAGGATAGGGAGACCCAGTACTTC. It translates to CAWSVQDRETQYF.

This sequence joins TRBV28 and TRBJ1-2; TRBD1 might be the D (6 bases). CDR3 length equals 12 residues. In germline, CDR1 is MDHEN, CDR2 SYDVKM. Trimming cost V 6 bases and J 6 bases, with 11 bases left between them. CDR3 coding DNA: TGTGCCAGCAGCGAACAGGGCCATGGCTACACCTTC. Translated: CASSEQGHGYTF.

The V call is TRBV10-2, the J call TRBJ2-7; 9 bases match TRBD2. Germline lookup yields CDR1 WSHSY and CDR2 SAAADI. This CDR3 comprises 13 residues. V shed 10 bases and J 5 bases; nucleotides not matched to a gene: 9. In nucleotides, the CDR3 is TGCGCCACCCATAGCGGGAGAGGAGACGAGCAGTACTTC. Amino acid sequence: CATHSGRGDEQYF.

The chain employs TRBV7-2 and TRBJ2-7, with TRBD2 matching over 9 bases. CDR3 length: 16 amino acids. With 2 bases clipped from V and 3 bases from J, the junction kept 8 bases outside the gene matches. Germline CDR1 SGHTA, CDR2 FQGNSA. The CDR3 nucleotides are TGTGCCAGCAGCTTATATGGTAGCGGGGGAAACTACGAGCAGTACTTC. It yields the protein CASSLYGSGGNYEQYF.

A note on this clone: The same CDR3 arises from other DNA sequences in this sample as well. The J gene is TRBJ2-5, the V gene TRBV9, with a weak D call TRBD2 (6 bases). CDR1 and CDR2 (germline): SGDLS, YYNGEE. CDR3 length: 14 amino acids. V was trimmed by 0 bases and J by 4 bases, leaving 10 bases between them. CDR3 region: CASSVEGAGETQYF. As DNA, the CDR3 is TGTGCCAGCAGCGTAGAGGGAGCGGGAGAGACCCAGTACTTC.

This chain links TRBV4-1 with TRBJ1-3, with D unresolved. This CDR3 region has 16 residues. CDR1 and CDR2 (germline): MGHRA, YSYEKL. V was trimmed by 4 bases and J by 0 bases, leaving 13 bases between them. The CDR3 here is CASSRQGPDSGNTIYF. CDR3 in DNA: TGCGCCAGCAGCCGTCAAGGGCCAGACTCTGGAAACACCATATATTTT.

The chain employs TRBV19 and TRBJ1-2; D gene unclear. In germline, CDR1 is LNHDA, CDR2 SQIVND (reference sequence). Trimming stripped 3 bases from V and 5 bases from J, with 16 bases between. The CDR3 contains 15 residues. CDR3 nucleotides: TGTGCCAGTAGTATTTCCCAAGGAGCGCCTTATGGCTACACCTTC. This sequence encodes CASSISQGAPYGYTF.

The chain couples TRBV13 to TRBJ1-2; D is unclear. CDR3 length: 14 residues. V gave up 2 bases and J gave up 7 bases, with 14 bases separating them. CDR1 is PRHDT and CDR2 is FYEKMQ in the germline V gene (reference sequence). The CDR3 nucleotides read TGTGCCAGCAGCTTATTTTCTACTGTGTCTGGCTACACCTTC. This codes for CASSLFSTVSGYTF.

Only a few counts were recorded for this clone. This chain joins TRBV30 and TRBJ1-1; D not certain. The CDR3 has 13 amino acids. Trimming cost V 7 bases and J 5 bases, with 17 bases left between them. Germline loops: CDR1 GTSNPN, CDR2 SVGIG (reference sequence). The CDR3 here is CASPRGSWTEAFF. CDR3 DNA sequence: TGTGCCTCCCCTCGCGGCAGTTGGACTGAAGCTTTCTTT.

V is TRBV18 and J is TRBJ1-4; D is perhaps TRBD1 (5 bases). Trimming pared 3 bases from V and 8 bases from J, leaving 19 bases between. The CDR3 is 16 residues long. The germline V gene has CDR1 KGHSH and CDR2 LQKENI. This CDR3 reads CASSPPGSLRGEKLFF. CDR3 in DNA: TGTGCCAGCTCACCTCCCGGGTCTCTTAGGGGAGAAAAACTGTTTTTT.

This rearrangement joins TRBV6-1 to TRBJ1-2; tentative D call: TRBD1 (5 bases). Trimming pared 1 base from V and 4 bases from J, leaving 13 bases between. The CDR3 runs 15 residues. Germline V gives CDR1 MNHNS, CDR2 SASEGT. CDR3 residues: CASSEVGRDGYGYTF. DNA of the CDR3: TGTGCCAGCAGTGAAGTGGGGAGGGACGGCTATGGCTACACCTTC.

The genes are TRBV5-1 and TRBJ2-5, with D perhaps TRBD1 (5 bases). This CDR3 is built from 15 residues. Deletions cut 1 base from V and 5 bases from J, with 15 bases between. The V gene's germline CDR1 is SGHRS and CDR2 YFSETQ. The CDR3: CASSLRRRGMETQYF. CDR3 nucleotide sequence: TGCGCCAGCAGCTTGCGACGTAGGGGCATGGAGACCCAGTACTTC.

This chain links TRBV5-1 with TRBJ1-3; 7 bases line up with TRBD1. Per the germline V gene, CDR1 is SGHRS and CDR2 is YFSETQ. Unmatched junction bases numbered 8, after V lost 4 bases and J lost 4 bases. The CDR3 covers 15 residues. The CDR3 coding sequence is TGCGCCAGCAGCCCCTCGACAGGGCACGGAAACACCATATATTTT. Translated: CASSPSTGHGNTIYF.

The rearrangement uses TRBV4-1 and TRBJ2-1, with D possibly TRBD2 on 5 matching bases. The V end was cut by 4 bases, the J end by 4 bases, with 8 bases between. The germline gives CDR1 MGHRA, CDR2 YSYEKL. There are 13 residues in the CDR3. CDR3 loop: CASSPRTYNEQFF. In DNA, the CDR3 is TGCGCCAGCAGCCCGAGGACTTACAATGAGCAGTTCTTC.

This sequence joins TRBV5-1 and TRBJ1-4; TRBD1 agrees at 7 bases. With V trimmed by 1 base and J by 7 bases, 10 bases remained unmatched. CDR1 is SGHRS and CDR2 is YFSETQ in the germline V gene. This CDR3 has 16 amino acids. The DNA of the CDR3 is TGCGCCAGCAGCTTGACCTTAGGGGGCAGGCGTGAAAAACTGTTTTTT. Translated, it gives CASSLTLGGRREKLFF. Full variable domain (outside the CDR3, taken from reference TRBV5-1 and TRBJ1-4): KAGVTQTPRYLIKTRGQQVTLSCSPISGHRSVSWYQQTPGQGLQFLFEYFSETQRNKGNFPGRFSGRQFSNSRSEMNVSTLELGDSALYLCASSLTLGGRREKLFFGSGTQLSVL.

The V gene is TRBV7-2, the J gene TRBJ1-5; D is unresolved. From germline, CDR1 is SGHTA and CDR2 FQGNSA. The CDR3 is 13 residues long. V lost 1 base to trimming and J lost 5 bases, with 6 bases between them. CDR3 in DNA: TGTGCCAGCAGCTTAGGAGCCCATCAGCCCCAGCATTTT. This sequence encodes CASSLGAHQPQHF. The variable domain in full, completed from reference TRBV7-2 and TRBJ1-5, reads GAGVSQSPSNKVTEKGKDVELRCDPISGHTALYWYRQSLGQGLEFLIYFQGNSAPDKSGLPSDRFSAERTGGSVSTLTIQRTQQEDSAVYLCASSLGAHQPQHFGDGTRLSIL.

Remarks on this clone: This sample also contains other DNA sequences that code for the same CDR3. The CDR3 DNA follows: TGCAGTGCTAGCCGGGGGGGCGAGCAGTACTTC. Amino acid sequence: CSASRGGEQYF. The J gene is TRBJ2-7, the V gene TRBV20-1; 8 nucleotides match TRBD2. CDR3 length: 11 amino acids. Germline CDR1 DFQATT, CDR2 SNEGSKA (reference sequence). J was trimmed by 6 bases and V by 3 bases; bases with no gene match: 1.

A single count supports this clone. V gene TRBV6-6 combines with J gene TRBJ2-1, with 7 positions matching TRBD1. CDR3 length equals 14 residues. The V segment lost 10 bases and the J segment 6 bases; nucleotides outside the gene matches: 12. Per germline, CDR1 MNHNY and CDR2 SVGAGI (reference sequence). Here the CDR3 DNA reads TGTGCCACGACGGGACAGCCCACGATCAATGAGCAGTTCTTC. Its protein is CATTGQPTINEQFF.

The chain links TRBV10-3 to TRBJ1-1; weak D call: TRBD1 (6 bases). The V gene's germline CDR1 is ENHRY and CDR2 SYGVKD. The V gene lost 7 bases and the J gene lost 6 bases, with 24 bases spanning the gap. The length of the CDR3 is 16 residues. In DNA form, the CDR3 reads TGTGCCATCACCCGGGGGGTAGGGGGGTTGTTCGCTGAAGCTTTCTTT. Its protein product is CAITRGVGGLFAEAFF.

The chain is built from TRBV28 and TRBJ1-5; D may be TRBD1 (5 bases). Looked up from germline, CDR1 is MDHEN and CDR2 is SYDVKM. This CDR3 contains 16 residues. Deletions cut 8 bases from V and 0 bases from J, with 17 bases between. CDR3 loop: CASGSETAYSNQPQHF. CDR3 nucleotide sequence: TGTGCCAGCGGCTCAGAGACAGCATATAGCAATCAGCCCCAGCATTTT.

V gene TRBV6-4 combines with J gene TRBJ2-2; a weak D match, TRBD1 (5 bases). CDR1 is MRHNA and CDR2 is SNTAGT in the germline V gene. The CDR3 runs 14 residues. Trimming shortened V by 6 bases and J by 0 bases, and 8 bases separated the two germline ends. CDR3 coding DNA: TGTGCCAGCAGATTGGACACGAACACCGGGGAGCTGTTTTTT. Translating it yields CASRLDTNTGELFF.

This clone was counted a few times. The gene calls are TRBV30 and TRBJ1-2; 8 nucleotides agree with TRBD1. The V gene end was trimmed by 3 bases and the J gene end by 7 bases; junction bases not matched to a gene: 7. The length of the CDR3 is 13 residues. The germline gives CDR1 GTSNPN, CDR2 SVGIG (reference sequence). The DNA for the CDR3 is TGTGCCTGGAGCCAGGGGGCGGTCGTTGGCTACACCTTC. As protein: CAWSQGAVVGYTF.